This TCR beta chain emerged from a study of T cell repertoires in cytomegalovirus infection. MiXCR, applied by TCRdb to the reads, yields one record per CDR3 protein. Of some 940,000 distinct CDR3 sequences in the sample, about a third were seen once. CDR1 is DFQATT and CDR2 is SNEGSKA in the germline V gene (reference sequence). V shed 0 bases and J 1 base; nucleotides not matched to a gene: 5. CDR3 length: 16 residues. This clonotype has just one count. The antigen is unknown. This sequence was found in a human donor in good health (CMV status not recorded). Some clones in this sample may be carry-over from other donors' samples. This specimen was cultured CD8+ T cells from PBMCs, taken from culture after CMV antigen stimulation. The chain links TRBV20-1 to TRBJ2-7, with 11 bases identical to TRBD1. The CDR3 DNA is TGCAGTGCTAGAGATCGGGGGGACAGGGGGTCCTACGAGCAGTACTTC. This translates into CSARDRGDRGSYEQYF.